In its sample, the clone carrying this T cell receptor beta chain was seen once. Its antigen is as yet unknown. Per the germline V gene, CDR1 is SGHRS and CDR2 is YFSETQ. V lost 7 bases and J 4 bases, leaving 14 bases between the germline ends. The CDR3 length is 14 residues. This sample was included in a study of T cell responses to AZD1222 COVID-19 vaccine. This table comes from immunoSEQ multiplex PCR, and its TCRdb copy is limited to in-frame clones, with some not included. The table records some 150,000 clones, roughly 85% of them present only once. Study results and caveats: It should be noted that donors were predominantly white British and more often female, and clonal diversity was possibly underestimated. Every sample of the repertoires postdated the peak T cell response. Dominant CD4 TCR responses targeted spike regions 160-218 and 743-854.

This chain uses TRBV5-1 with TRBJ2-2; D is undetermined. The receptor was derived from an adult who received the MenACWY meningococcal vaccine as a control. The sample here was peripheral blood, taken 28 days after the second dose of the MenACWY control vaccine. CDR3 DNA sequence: TGCGCCAGCCACCGACCCGACTCCACCGGGGAGCTGTTTTTT. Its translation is CASHRPDSTGELFF.